Listed here is a single TCR beta chain. This clonotype was detected ten times or more. Which antigen it targets is not known. Per-base quality was not reported, and no clone a single base away is much larger than it. The CDR3, cysteine through phenylalanine, is 13 amino acids long. Only the CDR3 region is kept as DNA, spanning 39 bases read in frame from base 1. V lost 3 bases and J lost 0 bases; the stretch between them is 6 bases long. This entry is derived from a study of CD8+CD57+ T cells in acquired aplastic anemia (dated 2018 in TCRdb). General notes on the study: On average, sorted CD4+ and CD8+ cells yielded around 3.4 ug of extracted DNA, with a range of about 0.19 to 30 ug. Healthy donor samples averaged approximately 10 million reads for CD4+ and fewer than 12 million for CD8+ cells.

The full study reports these points: Although around 30 CD8+ CDR3 sequences were shared by patients and controls, these sequences appeared highly expressed in patients and within the immunodominant clones of patients. No significant difference in CD8+ Simpson's diversity was found between patients and healthy controls (P=0.060).

Genomic DNA served as template for TCR beta VDJ combination and CDR3 sequence profiling. An Illumina HiSeq 2000 was the platform used for TCR repertoire sequencing. In the paper's pipeline: Repertoire assessment relied on Simpson's diversity index, CDR3 size and DJ length profiles, and TRBV/TRBJ rearrangement plots. The most abundant DNA sequence in the deep sequencing data was defined as the immunodominant clone. CDR3 amino acid sequences were checked for sharing across subjects and were also compared against the VDJdb database and published repertoires. The public reads were reprocessed in TCRdb via fastp at Q25 and MiXCR, keeping in-frame beta chains. Each entry is one CDR3 protein sequence, shown with its most common DNA and genes. The V and J calls and clone size are TCRdb's, not the authors'. The sample includes about 130,000 distinct CDR3 sequences, with about 46% observed a single time. Under 3% of the sample is taken by the ten largest.

TCR repertoires of sorted CD4+ and CD8+ blood T cells from severe aplastic anemia patients and healthy subjects were deep-sequenced in the study. Ficoll-Paque density gradient centrifugation was used to isolate peripheral blood mononuclear cells. Before DNA was extracted, CD4+ and CD8+ T cells were sorted using either FACS or magnetic beads. The receptor was isolated from a human donor in good health, serving as a control. The sample consisted of sorted CD4+, CD8+, or CD8+CD57+ T cells (not recorded which) from PBMCs. The receptor chain draws on TRBV12-3 or TRBV12-4 and TRBJ2-7; the D gene assignment is ambiguous. DNA sequence: TGTGCCAGCAGTTTTGCATCCTCCTACGAGCAGTACTTC. Its amino acids are CASSFASSYEQYF.